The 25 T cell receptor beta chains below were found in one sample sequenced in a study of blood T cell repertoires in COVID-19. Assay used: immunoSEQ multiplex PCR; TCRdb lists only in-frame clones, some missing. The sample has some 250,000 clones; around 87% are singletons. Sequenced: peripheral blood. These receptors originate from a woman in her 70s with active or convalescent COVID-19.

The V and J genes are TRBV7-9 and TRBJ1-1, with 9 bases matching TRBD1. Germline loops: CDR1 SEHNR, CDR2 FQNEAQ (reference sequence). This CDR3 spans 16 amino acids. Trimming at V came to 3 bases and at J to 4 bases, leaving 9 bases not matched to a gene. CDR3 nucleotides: TGTGCCAGCAGCTTGCGACAGGGGGTAGAAGGCACTGAAGCTTTCTTT. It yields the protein CASSLRQGVEGTEAFF.

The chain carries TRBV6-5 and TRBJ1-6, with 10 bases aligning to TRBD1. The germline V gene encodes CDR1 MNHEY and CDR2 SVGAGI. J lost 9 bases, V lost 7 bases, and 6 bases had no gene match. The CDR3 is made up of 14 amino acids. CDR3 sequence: CASIRDRGGSPLHF. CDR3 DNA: TGTGCCAGCATCCGGGACAGGGGCGGTTCACCCCTCCACTTT.

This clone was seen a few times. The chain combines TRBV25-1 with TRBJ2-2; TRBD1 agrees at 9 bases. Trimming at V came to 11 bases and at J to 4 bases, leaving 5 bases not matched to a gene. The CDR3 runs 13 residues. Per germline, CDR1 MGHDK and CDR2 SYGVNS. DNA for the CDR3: TGTGCCGTACAGGGGGCGCGCACCGGGGAGCTGTTTTTT. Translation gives CAVQGARTGELFF.

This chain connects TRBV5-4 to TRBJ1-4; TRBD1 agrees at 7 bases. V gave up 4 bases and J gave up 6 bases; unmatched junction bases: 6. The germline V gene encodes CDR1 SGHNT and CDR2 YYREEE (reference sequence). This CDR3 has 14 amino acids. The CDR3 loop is CASSLTGTDEKLFF. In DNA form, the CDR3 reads TGTGCCAGCAGCCTCACCGGGACAGATGAAAAACTGTTTTTT.

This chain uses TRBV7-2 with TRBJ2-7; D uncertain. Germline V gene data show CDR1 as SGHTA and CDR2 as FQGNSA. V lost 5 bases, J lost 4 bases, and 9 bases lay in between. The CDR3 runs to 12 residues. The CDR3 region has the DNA TGTGCCAGCAGCCCACAAATGTACGAGCAGTACTTC. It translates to CASSPQMYEQYF.

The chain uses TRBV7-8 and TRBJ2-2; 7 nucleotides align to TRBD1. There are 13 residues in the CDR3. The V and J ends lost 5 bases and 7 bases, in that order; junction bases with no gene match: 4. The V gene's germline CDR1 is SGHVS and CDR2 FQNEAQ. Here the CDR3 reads CASSPQGYGELFF. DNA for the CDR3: TGTGCCAGCAGCCCACAGGGGTACGGGGAGCTGTTTTTT.

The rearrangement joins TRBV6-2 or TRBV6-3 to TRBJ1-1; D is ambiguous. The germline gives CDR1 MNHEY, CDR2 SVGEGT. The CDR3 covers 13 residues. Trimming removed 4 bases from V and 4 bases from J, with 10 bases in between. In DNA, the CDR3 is TGTGCCAGCAGTTTTGCGGGGATCACTGAAGCTTTCTTT. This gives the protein CASSFAGITEAFF.

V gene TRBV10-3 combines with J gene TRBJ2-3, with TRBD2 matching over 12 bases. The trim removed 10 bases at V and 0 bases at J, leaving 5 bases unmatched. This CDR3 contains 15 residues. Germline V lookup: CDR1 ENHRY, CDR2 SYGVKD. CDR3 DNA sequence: TGTGCCAGTATAGGGACTAGCGGGAGCACAGATACGCAGTATTTT. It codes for CASIGTSGSTDTQYF.

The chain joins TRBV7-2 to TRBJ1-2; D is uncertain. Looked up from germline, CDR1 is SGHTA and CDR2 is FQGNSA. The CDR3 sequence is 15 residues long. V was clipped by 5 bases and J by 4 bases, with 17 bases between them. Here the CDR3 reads CASSPSGQKIYGYTF. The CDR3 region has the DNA TGTGCCAGCAGCCCCTCAGGCCAGAAGATCTATGGCTACACCTTC.

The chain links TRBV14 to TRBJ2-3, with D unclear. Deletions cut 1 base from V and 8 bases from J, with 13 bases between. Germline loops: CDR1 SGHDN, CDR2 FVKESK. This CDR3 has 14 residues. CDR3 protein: CASSQGLATGTQYF. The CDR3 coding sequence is TGTGCCAGCAGCCAAGGGTTAGCCACGGGTACGCAGTATTTT.

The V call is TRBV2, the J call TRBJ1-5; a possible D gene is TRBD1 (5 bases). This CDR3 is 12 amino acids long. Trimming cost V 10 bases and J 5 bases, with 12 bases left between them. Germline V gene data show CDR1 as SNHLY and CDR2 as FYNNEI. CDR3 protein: CATAGGDQPQHF. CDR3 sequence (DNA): TGTGCCACCGCGGGGGGGGATCAGCCCCAGCATTTT. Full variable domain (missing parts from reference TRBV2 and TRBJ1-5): EPEVTQTPSHQVTQMGQEVILRCVPISNHLYFYWYRQILGQKVEFLVSFYNNEISEKSEIFDDQFSVERPDGSNFTLKIRSTKLEDSAMYFCATAGGDQPQHFGDGTRLSIL.

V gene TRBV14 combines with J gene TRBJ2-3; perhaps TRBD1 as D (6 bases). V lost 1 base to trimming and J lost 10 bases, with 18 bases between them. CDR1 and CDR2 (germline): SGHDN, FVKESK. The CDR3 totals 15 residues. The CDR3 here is CASSQAGNRVASQYF. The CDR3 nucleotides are TGTGCCAGCAGCCAAGCTGGTAACAGGGTTGCTTCGCAGTATTTT.

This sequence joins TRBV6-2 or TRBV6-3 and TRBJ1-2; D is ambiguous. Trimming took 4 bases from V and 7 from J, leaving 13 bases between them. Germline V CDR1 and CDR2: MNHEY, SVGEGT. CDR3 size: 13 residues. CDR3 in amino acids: CASSSSGRGGYTF. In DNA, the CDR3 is TGTGCCAGCAGTTCCTCGGGTCGGGGTGGCTACACCTTC.

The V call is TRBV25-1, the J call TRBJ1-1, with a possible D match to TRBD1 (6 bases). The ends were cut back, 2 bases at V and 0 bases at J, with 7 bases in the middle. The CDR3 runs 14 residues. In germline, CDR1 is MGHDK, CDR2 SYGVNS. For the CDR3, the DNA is TGTGCCAGCAGTGAAACAGGGATGAACACTGAAGCTTTCTTT. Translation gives CASSETGMNTEAFF.

The CDR3 is CASSKTGRSYEQYF. CDR3 in DNA: TGTGCCAGCAGCAAGACAGGGAGGTCCTACGAGCAGTACTTC. This chain links TRBV7-2 with TRBJ2-7, with D possibly TRBD1 on 7 matching bases. This CDR3 spans 14 amino acids. V lost 5 bases and J 1 base, leaving 12 bases between the germline ends. The germline V gene has CDR1 SGHTA and CDR2 FQGNSA. Combining the CDR3 with reference TRBV7-2 and TRBJ2-7 gives the whole variable domain GAGVSQSPSNKVTEKGKDVELRCDPISGHTALYWYRQSLGQGLEFLIYFQGNSAPDKSGLPSDRFSAERTGGSVSTLTIQRTQQEDSAVYLCASSKTGRSYEQYFGPGTRLTVT.

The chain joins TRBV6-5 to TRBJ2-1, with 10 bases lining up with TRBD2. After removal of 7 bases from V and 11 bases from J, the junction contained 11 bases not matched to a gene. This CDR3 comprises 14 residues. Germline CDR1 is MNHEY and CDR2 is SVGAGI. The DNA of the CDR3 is TGTGCCAGCATTGCTAGCGGGGGCCTTAGGAAGCAGTTCTTC. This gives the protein CASIASGGLRKQFF.

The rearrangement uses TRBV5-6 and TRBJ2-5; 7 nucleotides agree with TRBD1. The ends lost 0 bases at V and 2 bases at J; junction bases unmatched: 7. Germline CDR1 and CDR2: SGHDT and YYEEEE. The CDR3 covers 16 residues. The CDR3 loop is CASSLGVGTVQETQYF. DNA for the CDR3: TGTGCCAGCAGCTTGGGGGTGGGGACAGTTCAAGAGACCCAGTACTTC.

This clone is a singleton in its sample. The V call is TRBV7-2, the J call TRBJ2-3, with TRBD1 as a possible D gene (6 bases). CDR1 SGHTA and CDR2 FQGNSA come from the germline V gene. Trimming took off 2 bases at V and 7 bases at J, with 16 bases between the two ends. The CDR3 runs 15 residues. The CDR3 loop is CASSLIAGAEYTQYF. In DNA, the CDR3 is TGTGCCAGCAGCTTAATAGCAGGGGCCGAGTATACGCAGTATTTT.

CDR3: CASSDPAGELFF. CDR3 sequence (DNA): TGCGCCAGCAGTGACCCGGCCGGGGAGCTGTTTTTT. V and J are TRBV10-1 and TRBJ2-2; D unclear. The germline V gene encodes CDR1 WNHNN and CDR2 SYGVQD (reference sequence). V was shortened by 3 bases and J by 6 bases, with 5 bases between the two germline ends. This CDR3 is built from 12 residues.

The CDR3 is CASSLSPPGEKLFF. DNA for the CDR3: TGTGCCAGCAGTTTATCCCCCCCAGGGGAAAAACTGTTTTTT. The genes are TRBV27 and TRBJ1-4; D is possibly TRBD1 (5 bases). Trimming removed 0 bases at V and 8 bases at J, with 10 bases between. In germline, CDR1 is MNHEY, CDR2 SMNVEV (reference sequence). The CDR3 is 14 residues long.

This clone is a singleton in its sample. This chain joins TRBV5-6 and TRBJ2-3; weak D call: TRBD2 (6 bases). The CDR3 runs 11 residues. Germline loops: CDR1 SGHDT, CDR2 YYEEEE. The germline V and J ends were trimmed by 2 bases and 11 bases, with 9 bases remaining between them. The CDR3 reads CASSFGGMQYF. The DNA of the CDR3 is TGTGCCAGCAGCTTCGGGGGAATGCAGTATTTT.

CDR3 residues: CASSLYRTEAFF. The CDR3 DNA follows: TGTGCCAGCAGTTTATACAGGACTGAAGCTTTCTTT. The J gene is TRBJ1-1, the V gene TRBV12-3 or TRBV12-4, with D possibly matching TRBD1 (5 bases). The CDR3 runs 12 residues. V was trimmed by 2 bases and J by 5 bases, leaving 6 bases between them.

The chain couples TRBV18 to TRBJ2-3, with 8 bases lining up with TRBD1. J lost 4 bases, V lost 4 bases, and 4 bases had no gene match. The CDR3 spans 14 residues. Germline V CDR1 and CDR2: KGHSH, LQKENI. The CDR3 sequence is CASSRTGNPDTQYF. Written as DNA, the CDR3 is TGTGCCAGCTCACGGACAGGGAACCCAGATACGCAGTATTTT.

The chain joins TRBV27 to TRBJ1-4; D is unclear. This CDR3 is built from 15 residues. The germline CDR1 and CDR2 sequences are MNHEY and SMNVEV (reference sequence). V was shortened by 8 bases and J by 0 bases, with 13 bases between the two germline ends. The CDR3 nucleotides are TGTGCCAGCGGAGTAGCAATCGCAACTAATGAAAAACTGTTTTTT. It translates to CASGVAIATNEKLFF.

For the CDR3, the DNA is TGTGCCAGCAGCCGGACTCCTTTTTACTCTGGAAACACCATATATTTT. Protein: CASSRTPFYSGNTIYF. This sequence joins TRBV11-2 and TRBJ1-3; D remains ambiguous. CDR1 and CDR2 from the germline V gene are SGHAT and FQNNGV. The CDR3 is made up of 16 amino acids. The V end lost 5 bases, the J end lost 0 bases, and 14 bases lay between the germline ends.